This TCR beta chain was obtained from a study of blood T cell repertoires in COVID-19. Study-wide background: Samples came from the United States, Italy and Spain, spanning acute and convalescent COVID-19. Sources were T cells, B-cell-depleted T cells, or PBMCs; the material itself was cDNA or gDNA.

Repertoires were generated with immunoSEQ multiplex PCR, while TCRdb's copy carries only in-frame clones and drops some. The table records a few hundred thousand clones, 75% to 90% of them present only once. The CDR3 sequence is 14 residues long. V was pared by 2 bases and J by 6 bases, with 14 bases between. The V gene's germline CDR1 is MNHNY and CDR2 SVGAGI (reference sequence). This clonotype was obtained from a middle-aged woman who had recovered from COVID-19. The sequenced material came from peripheral blood. This chain links TRBV6-6 with TRBJ2-7; a possible D gene is TRBD2 (6 bases). This CDR3 is CASSYQGGEVEQYF. The CDR3 DNA sequence: TGTGCCAGCAGTTACCAGGGTGGGGAGGTCGAGCAGTACTTC.